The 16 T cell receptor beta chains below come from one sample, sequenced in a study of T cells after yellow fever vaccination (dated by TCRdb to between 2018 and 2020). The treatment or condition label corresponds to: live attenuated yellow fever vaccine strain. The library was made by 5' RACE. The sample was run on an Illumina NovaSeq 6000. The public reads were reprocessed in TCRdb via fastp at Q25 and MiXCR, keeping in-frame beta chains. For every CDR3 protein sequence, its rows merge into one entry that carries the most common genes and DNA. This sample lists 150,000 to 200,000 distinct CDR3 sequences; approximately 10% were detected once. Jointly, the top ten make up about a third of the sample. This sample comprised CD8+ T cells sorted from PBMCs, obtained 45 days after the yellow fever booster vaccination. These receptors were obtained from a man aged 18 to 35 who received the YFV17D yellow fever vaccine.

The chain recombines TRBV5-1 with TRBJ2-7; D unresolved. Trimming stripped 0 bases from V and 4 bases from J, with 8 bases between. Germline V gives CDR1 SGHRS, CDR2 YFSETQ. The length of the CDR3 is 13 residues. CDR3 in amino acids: CASSLGVRYEQYF. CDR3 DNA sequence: TGCGCCAGCAGCTTGGGAGTTCGGTACGAGCAGTACTTC.

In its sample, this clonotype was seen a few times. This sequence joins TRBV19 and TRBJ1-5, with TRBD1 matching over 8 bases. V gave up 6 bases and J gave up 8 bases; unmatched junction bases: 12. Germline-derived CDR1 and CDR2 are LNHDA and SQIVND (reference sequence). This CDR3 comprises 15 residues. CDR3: CASRPGTGAPEPQHF. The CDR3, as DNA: TGTGCCAGTAGACCCGGGACAGGCGCTCCAGAGCCCCAGCATTTT. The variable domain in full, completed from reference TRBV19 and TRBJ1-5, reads DGGITQSPKYLFRKEGQNVTLSCEQNLNHDAMYWYRQDPGQGLRLIYYSQIVNDFQKGDIAEGYSVSREKKESFPLTVTSAQKNPTAFYLCASRPGTGAPEPQHFGDGTRLSIL.

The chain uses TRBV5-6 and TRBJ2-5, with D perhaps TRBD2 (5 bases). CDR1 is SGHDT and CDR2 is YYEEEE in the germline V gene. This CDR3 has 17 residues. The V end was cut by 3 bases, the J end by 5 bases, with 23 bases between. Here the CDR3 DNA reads TGTGCCAGCAGCTCCGTTGGGGTGTGGGGAGCCCTGGAGACCCAGTACTTC. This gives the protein CASSSVGVWGALETQYF.

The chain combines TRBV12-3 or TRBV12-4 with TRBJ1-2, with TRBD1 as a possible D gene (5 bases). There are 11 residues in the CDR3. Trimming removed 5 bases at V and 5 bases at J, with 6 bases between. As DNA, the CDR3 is TGTGCCAGCAGTGGGACGTATGGCTACACCTTC. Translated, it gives CASSGTYGYTF.

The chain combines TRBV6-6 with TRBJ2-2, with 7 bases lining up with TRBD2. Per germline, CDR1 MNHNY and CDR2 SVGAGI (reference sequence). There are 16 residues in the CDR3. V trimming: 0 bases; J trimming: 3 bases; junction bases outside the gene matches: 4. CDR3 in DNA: TGTGCCAGCAGTTACTCCGGGACTACCTACACCGGGGAGCTGTTTTTT. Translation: CASSYSGTTYTGELFF.

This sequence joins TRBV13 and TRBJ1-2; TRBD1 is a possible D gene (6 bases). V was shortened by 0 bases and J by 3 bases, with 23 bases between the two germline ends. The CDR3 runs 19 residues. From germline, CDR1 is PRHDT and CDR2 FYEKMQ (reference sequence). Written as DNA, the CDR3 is TGTGCCAGCAGCTTAGGAGCGATTGCTCGGAGACAGGCCCACTATGGCTACACCTTC. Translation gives CASSLGAIARRQAHYGYTF.

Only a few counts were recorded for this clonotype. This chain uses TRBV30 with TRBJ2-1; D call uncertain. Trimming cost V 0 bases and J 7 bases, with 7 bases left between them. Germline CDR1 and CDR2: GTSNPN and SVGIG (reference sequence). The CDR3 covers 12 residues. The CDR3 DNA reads TGTGCCTGGAGTGTACAGTTGAATGAGCAGTTCTTC. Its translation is CAWSVQLNEQFF.

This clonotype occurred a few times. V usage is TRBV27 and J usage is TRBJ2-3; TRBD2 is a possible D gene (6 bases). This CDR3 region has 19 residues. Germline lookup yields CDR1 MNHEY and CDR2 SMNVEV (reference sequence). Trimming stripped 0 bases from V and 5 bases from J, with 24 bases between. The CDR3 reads CASSLSGLVYSPLGDTQYF. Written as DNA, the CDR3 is TGTGCCAGCAGTTTATCGGGACTGGTGTACTCCCCCCTAGGAGATACGCAGTATTTT.

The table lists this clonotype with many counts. The CDR3 sequence is CASSETGMYEQYF. CDR3 DNA: TGTGCCAGCAGCGAAACAGGGATGTACGAGCAGTACTTC. This chain uses TRBV9 with TRBJ2-7; perhaps TRBD1 as D (6 bases). Germline values: CDR1 SGDLS, CDR2 YYNGEE. The CDR3 extends over 13 amino acids. V shed 3 bases and J shed 4 bases, with 11 bases lying between them.

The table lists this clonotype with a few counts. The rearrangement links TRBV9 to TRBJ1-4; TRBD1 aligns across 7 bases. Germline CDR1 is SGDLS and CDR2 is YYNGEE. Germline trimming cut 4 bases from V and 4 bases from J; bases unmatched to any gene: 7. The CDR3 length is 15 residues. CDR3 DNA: TGTGCCAGCAGCACGTCAGGGGGGGTTAATGAAAAACTGTTTTTT. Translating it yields CASSTSGGVNEKLFF.

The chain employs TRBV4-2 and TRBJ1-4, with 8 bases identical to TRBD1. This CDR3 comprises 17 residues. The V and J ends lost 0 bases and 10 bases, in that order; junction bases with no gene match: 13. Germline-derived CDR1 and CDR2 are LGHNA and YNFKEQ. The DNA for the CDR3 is TGTGCCAGCAGCCAAGAAGGGGGGAGCAGGGGGCAGGGAAAACTGTTTTTT. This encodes CASSQEGGSRGQGKLFF.

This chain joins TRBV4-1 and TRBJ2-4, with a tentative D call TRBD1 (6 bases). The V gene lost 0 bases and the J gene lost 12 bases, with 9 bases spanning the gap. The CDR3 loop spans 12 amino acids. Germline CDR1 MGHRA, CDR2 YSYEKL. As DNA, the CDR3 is TGCGCCAGCAGCCAAGAAGGGACAACTCAGTACTTC. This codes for CASSQEGTTQYF.

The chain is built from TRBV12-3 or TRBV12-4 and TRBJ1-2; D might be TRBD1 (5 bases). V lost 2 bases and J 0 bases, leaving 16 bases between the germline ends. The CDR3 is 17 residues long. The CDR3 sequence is CASSLTNFRETNYGYTF. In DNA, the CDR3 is TGTGCCAGCAGTTTAACCAACTTCAGGGAGACTAACTATGGCTACACCTTC.

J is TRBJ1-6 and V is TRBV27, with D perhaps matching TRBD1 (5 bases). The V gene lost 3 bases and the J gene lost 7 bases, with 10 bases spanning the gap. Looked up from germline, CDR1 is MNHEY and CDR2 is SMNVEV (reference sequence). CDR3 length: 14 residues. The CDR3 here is CASSFQGRNSPLHF. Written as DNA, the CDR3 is TGTGCCAGCAGTTTTCAGGGCCGCAATTCACCCCTCCACTTT.

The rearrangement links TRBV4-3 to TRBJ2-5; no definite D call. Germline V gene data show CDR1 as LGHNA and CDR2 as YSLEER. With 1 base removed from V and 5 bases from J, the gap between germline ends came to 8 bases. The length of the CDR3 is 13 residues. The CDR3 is CASSQGQWETQYF. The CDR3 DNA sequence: TGCGCCAGCAGCCAAGGACAATGGGAGACCCAGTACTTC.

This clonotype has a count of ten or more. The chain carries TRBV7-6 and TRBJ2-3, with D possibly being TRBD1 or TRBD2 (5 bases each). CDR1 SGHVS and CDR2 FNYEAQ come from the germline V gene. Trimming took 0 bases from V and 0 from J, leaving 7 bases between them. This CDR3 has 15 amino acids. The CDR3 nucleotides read TGTGCCAGCAGCTTAGCGGGACGCAGCACAGATACGCAGTATTTT. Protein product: CASSLAGRSTDTQYF.